The 28 T cell receptor beta chains given below trace back to one sample, sequenced in a study of technical replicates of blood from a handful of donors. The table came from immunoSEQ multiplex PCR; TCRdb's copy has only in-frame clones and leaves some out. The sample holds some 70,000 clones, approximately 89% seen once. The specimen sequenced was PBMCs. The receptors derive from a human donor in good health. Some clones in this sample may be carry-over from other donors' samples.

The rearrangement joins TRBV18 to TRBJ1-2; 9 bases agree with TRBD1. Germline CDR1 and CDR2: KGHSH and LQKENI. Losses at the gene ends were 3 bases for V and 8 bases for J; bases not matched to a gene: 10. CDR3 length: 15 residues. The CDR3 nucleotides are TGTGCCAGCTCACCTCGGACAGGGGCCGTGGAGGGCTACACCTTC. Residues: CASSPRTGAVEGYTF.

This clone appeared a single time. The CDR3 protein is CASRALRYEQYF. The CDR3 nucleotides read TGTGCCAGCAGGGCTCTCCGCTACGAGCAGTACTTC. The chain carries TRBV28 and TRBJ2-7; D remains ambiguous. Per germline, CDR1 MDHEN and CDR2 SYDVKM. The ends were cut back, 6 bases at V and 3 bases at J, with 9 bases in the middle. The CDR3 spans 12 residues.

This clone rates as large. The V and J genes are TRBV7-2 and TRBJ2-3; TRBD2 might be the D (6 bases). Trimming removed 2 bases at V and 3 bases at J, with 12 bases between. The CDR3 loop spans 15 amino acids. Germline V CDR1 and CDR2: SGHTA, FQGNSA. The CDR3 DNA reads TGTGCCAGCAGCTTATGGGGCGGGATAACAGATACGCAGTATTTT. It yields the protein CASSLWGGITDTQYF.

The J gene is TRBJ2-3, the V gene TRBV6-1; D might be TRBD2 (5 bases). This CDR3 comprises 13 residues. Germline V gene lookup returns CDR1 MNHNS and CDR2 SASEGT. The ends were cut back, 8 bases at V and 7 bases at J, with 16 bases in the middle. In nucleotides, the CDR3 is TGTGCCAGCCGGGGTTTCCCTCTTTATACGCAGTATTTT. It is translated as CASRGFPLYTQYF.

V gene TRBV5-1 combines with J gene TRBJ2-1; possible D gene TRBD2, 6 bases. V lost 4 bases to trimming and J lost 0 bases, with 11 bases between them. Germline CDR1 SGHRS, CDR2 YFSETQ. The length of the CDR3 is 15 residues. The CDR3 loop is CASSTGLTSYNEQFF. The CDR3 coding sequence is TGCGCCAGCAGCACCGGACTAACCTCCTACAATGAGCAGTTCTTC.

The genes are TRBV6-6 and TRBJ1-5; D call uncertain. In germline, CDR1 is MNHNY, CDR2 SVGAGI (reference sequence). Between the trimmed V and J ends, which lost 7 bases and 1 base, there was a span of 11 bases. CDR3 size: 14 residues. CDR3 loop: CASTVGWSNQPQHF. CDR3 bases: TGTGCCAGCACGGTCGGGTGGAGCAATCAGCCCCAGCATTTT.

A few counts support this clone. This rearrangement joins TRBV15 to TRBJ1-3; a weak D match, TRBD1 (5 bases). This CDR3 has 17 amino acids. Germline CDR1 is LNHNV and CDR2 is YYDKDF (reference sequence). Between the trimmed V and J ends, which lost 0 bases and 4 bases, there was a span of 16 bases. The CDR3 coding sequence is TGTGCCACCAGCAGAGATTTCCCCGGGGGGTCCGGAAACACCATATATTTT. Amino acids: CATSRDFPGGSGNTIYF. The full variable domain, its missing parts supplied by reference TRBV15 and TRBJ1-3, is DAMVIQNPRYQVTQFGKPVTLSCSQTLNHNVMYWYQQKSSQAPKLLFHYYDKDFNNEADTPDNFQSRRPNTSFCFLDIRSPGLGDTAMYLCATSRDFPGGSGNTIYFGEGSWLTVV.

The V gene is TRBV5-4, the J gene TRBJ2-1, with a tentative D call TRBD1 (6 bases). The CDR3 sequence is 14 residues long. Between the trimmed V and J ends, which lost 0 bases and 7 bases, there was a span of 11 bases. Germline CDR1 SGHNT, CDR2 YYREEE (reference sequence). The CDR3 loop reads CASSLGGPGNEQFF. CDR3 coding DNA: TGTGCCAGCAGCTTGGGGGGGCCAGGTAATGAGCAGTTCTTC. The variable domain in full, completed from reference TRBV5-4 and TRBJ2-1, reads ETGVTQSPTHLIKTRGQQVTLRCSSQSGHNTVSWYQQALGQGPQFIFQYYREEENGRGNFPPRFSGLQFPNYSSELNVNALELDDSALYLCASSLGGPGNEQFFGPGTRLTVL.

The chain combines TRBV7-2 with TRBJ1-4; a weak D match, TRBD1 (6 bases). Germline values: CDR1 SGHTA, CDR2 FQGNSA. The CDR3 contains 15 residues. Trimming left V 6 bases short and J 7 bases short, with 18 bases between. The CDR3: CASSYDPGEGEKLFF. CDR3 DNA: TGTGCCAGCAGTTACGACCCAGGGGAGGGTGAAAAACTGTTTTTT.

V and J are TRBV29-1 and TRBJ2-7, with unresolved D. This CDR3 spans 15 amino acids. Germline V lookup: CDR1 SQVTM, CDR2 ANQGSEA. Trimming removed 7 bases from V and 0 bases from J, with 19 bases in between. CDR3 protein: CSATEARSISYEQYF. In DNA, the CDR3 is TGCAGCGCGACTGAGGCGCGGTCTATCTCCTACGAGCAGTACTTC.

The chain employs TRBV5-6 and TRBJ2-1; the D is unclear. Germline assignment: CDR1 SGHDT and CDR2 YYEEEE. Trimming stripped 4 bases from V and 7 bases from J, with 12 bases between. The CDR3 has 13 residues. In nucleotides, the CDR3 is TGTGCCAGCAGCCGCCAACCCCTAAATGAGCAGTTCTTC. It specifies CASSRQPLNEQFF.

This clone was seen a single time. The rearrangement joins TRBV9 to TRBJ1-2, with 7 bases identical to TRBD1. Losses at the gene ends were 4 bases for V and 8 bases for J; bases not matched to a gene: 11. The V gene's germline CDR1 is SGDLS and CDR2 YYNGEE. There are 14 residues in the CDR3. The CDR3 coding sequence is TGTGCCAGCAGCCAGGGGAAACAGGGGTCGGGCTACACCTTC. This sequence encodes CASSQGKQGSGYTF.

The genes are TRBV7-3 and TRBJ2-1; TRBD1 matches 7 bases. The ends lost 0 bases at V and 5 bases at J; junction bases unmatched: 4. CDR3 length: 15 residues. Germline V gene sequence: CDR1 SGHTA, CDR2 FQGTGA. Here the CDR3 DNA reads TGTGCCAGCAGCTTAACGCCGACAGGGAACAATGAGCAGTTCTTC. Translation gives CASSLTPTGNNEQFF.

This rearrangement joins TRBV5-1 to TRBJ1-4; D remains ambiguous. Per germline, CDR1 SGHRS and CDR2 YFSETQ. The CDR3 covers 14 residues. Trimming stripped 2 bases from V and 8 bases from J, with 13 bases between. CDR3 loop: CASSFRVGAEKLFF. The CDR3 region has the DNA TGCGCCAGCAGCTTCCGAGTTGGAGCAGAAAAACTGTTTTTT.

This clone has just one count. The chain recombines TRBV7-3 with TRBJ2-5; 8 bases align to TRBD1. Germline CDR1 and CDR2: SGHTA and FQGTGA. The CDR3 loop spans 15 amino acids. V shed 2 bases and J 4 bases; nucleotides not matched to a gene: 6. The CDR3 is CASSLSRGPGETQYF. The DNA for the CDR3 is TGTGCCAGCAGCTTATCCAGGGGGCCCGGAGAGACCCAGTACTTC.

The chain recombines TRBV5-6 with TRBJ2-1, with D perhaps matching TRBD2 (5 bases). Germline V CDR1 and CDR2: SGHDT, YYEEEE. V lost 3 bases and J lost 12, with 19 bases in between. CDR3 length: 14 amino acids. CDR3 residues: CASSYRDKRHGQFF. The CDR3 region has the DNA TGTGCCAGCAGCTACCGGGATAAGCGCCACGGGCAGTTCTTC.

The chain joins TRBV6-1 to TRBJ2-7; a possible D gene is TRBD2 (5 bases). This CDR3 spans 15 amino acids. Germline V gene lookup returns CDR1 MNHNS and CDR2 SASEGT. Deletions cut 6 bases from V and 2 bases from J, with 17 bases between. This CDR3 is CASSAFSGEAYEQYF. The CDR3 DNA is TGTGCCAGCAGCGCTTTTTCCGGGGAAGCCTACGAGCAGTACTTC.

The V gene is TRBV21-1, the J gene TRBJ1-5; TRBD1, the table's D call, lacks a check against the DNA. TRBV21-1 is recorded as a pseudogene. The CDR3 extends over 13 amino acids. The CDR3 DNA is TGTGCCAGTCCGCTGGAACCAGGTGGGCCCCAGCATTTT. Protein product: CASPLEPGGPQHF.

The J gene is TRBJ2-7, the V gene TRBV15; D gene unclear. This CDR3 spans 15 amino acids. Trimming shortened V by 1 base and J by 2 bases, and 12 bases separated the two germline ends. CDR1 and CDR2 (germline): LNHNV, YYDKDF (reference sequence). The CDR3: CATSRGRGPTYEQYF. CDR3 DNA sequence: TGTGCCACCAGCAGAGGCAGAGGCCCGACCTACGAGCAGTACTTC.

The V and J genes are TRBV4-1 and TRBJ2-3; possibly TRBD2 for D (5 bases). V shed 1 base and J shed 6 bases, with 17 bases lying between them. The length of the CDR3 is 16 residues. In germline, CDR1 is MGHRA, CDR2 YSYEKL. The CDR3 DNA sequence: TGCGCCAGCAGCCAAGTAGCCGGACTGCCGCGGGATACGCAGTATTTT. Residues: CASSQVAGLPRDTQYF.

V and J are TRBV27 and TRBJ1-1; 7 bases agree with TRBD1. Germline lookup yields CDR1 MNHEY and CDR2 SMNVEV (reference sequence). Trimming removed 2 bases from V and 12 bases from J; junction bases left unmatched: 9. This CDR3 contains 13 residues. CDR3 DNA sequence: TGTGCCAGCAGTTTAGCCCGACAGGGAGGAACTTTCTTT. Translating gives CASSLARQGGTFF.

The CDR3, as DNA: TGTGCCAGCAGTTACCCCCAGGGGGACTATGGCTACACCTTC. This encodes CASSYPQGDYGYTF. This chain joins TRBV6-5 and TRBJ1-2; 7 bases are shared with TRBD1. The CDR3 spans 14 residues. The V and J ends lost 2 bases and 3 bases, in that order; junction bases with no gene match: 3. Germline loops: CDR1 MNHEY, CDR2 SVGAGI.

This chain uses TRBV5-1 with TRBJ2-5, with 7 nucleotides matching TRBD1. Germline CDR1 reads SGHRS; CDR2 reads YFSETQ. This CDR3 is built from 14 residues. Germline trimming cut 0 bases from V and 4 bases from J; bases unmatched to any gene: 3. CDR3 residues: CASSLVPGGETQYF. The DNA of the CDR3 is TGCGCCAGCAGCTTGGTCCCAGGGGGAGAGACCCAGTACTTC.

Here the CDR3 reads CASSLLGPDGYTF. As DNA, the CDR3 is TGTGCCAGCAGCTTGTTGGGGCCGGATGGCTACACCTTC. The chain employs TRBV5-6 and TRBJ1-2; TRBD1 is a possible D gene (5 bases). Trimming stripped 1 base from V and 6 bases from J, with 10 bases between. Looked up from germline, CDR1 is SGHDT and CDR2 is YYEEEE. The CDR3 loop spans 13 amino acids.

This chain joins TRBV4-2 and TRBJ2-3; the match to TRBD2 covers 10 bases. This CDR3 has 16 residues. J gave up 4 bases and V 5 bases, and 9 bases lay outside the gene matches. The germline V gene has CDR1 LGHNA and CDR2 YNFKEQ. The DNA of the CDR3 is TGTGCCAGCAGCTCCCCAGGACTAGCGGTACCAGATACGCAGTATTTT. Residues: CASSSPGLAVPDTQYF.

V is TRBV6-1 and J is TRBJ2-2; tentative D call: TRBD2 (6 bases). Germline V gives CDR1 MNHNS, CDR2 SASEGT. The CDR3 has 18 amino acids. Trimming removed 4 bases at V and 4 bases at J, with 22 bases between. CDR3: CASSGGLRAGLGTGELFF. DNA of the CDR3: TGTGCCAGCAGTGGGGGCTTAAGGGCGGGGTTAGGCACCGGGGAGCTGTTTTTT.

This rearrangement joins TRBV6-1 to TRBJ2-7; D is perhaps TRBD2 (5 bases). Trimming shortened V by 4 bases and J by 4 bases, and 11 bases separated the two germline ends. This CDR3 spans 13 amino acids. Germline V lookup: CDR1 MNHNS, CDR2 SASEGT. In nucleotides, the CDR3 is TGTGCCAGCAGTGGAGCGAGGAGGTACGAGCAGTACTTC. Translation: CASSGARRYEQYF.

This clone was seen a single time. The V call is TRBV7-2, the J call TRBJ2-4; TRBD1 might be the D (5 bases). Germline loops: CDR1 SGHTA, CDR2 FQGNSA. V was cut by 5 bases and J by 2 bases, with 13 bases left in between. The CDR3 extends over 15 amino acids. The CDR3 nucleotides are TGTGCCAGCAGCCCCCCGACAGATCCCAAAAACATTCAGTACTTC. Its protein is CASSPPTDPKNIQYF.